A selection of T cell receptor beta chains follows, all from one sample in a study of T cells in tuberculosis. Method: immunoSEQ multiplex PCR; TCRdb's copy keeps in-frame clones and lacks some. The sample lists about 33,000 clones, around 90% occurring once. The sequenced material came from PBMCs. The receptors shown here come from a donor under 30 with latent tuberculosis or without tuberculosis infection. Some clones in this sample may be carry-over from other donors' samples. Each CDR3 is given with its conserved first and last residue. The D gene is left open where the match is weak. Size values are once, few and many counts, or a class for expanded clones, and some rows have none.

J gene | V gene | clone size | D gene | CDR3 DNA | CDR3 protein
TRBJ2-7 | TRBV6-6 | . | . | TGTGCCAGCAGTTACACCCCTGTTGGGAGCTCCTACGAGCAGTACTTC | CASSYTPVGSSYEQYF
TRBJ2-3 | TRBV7-9 | . | . | TGTGCCAGCAGCCTCCAGGGGTCTAGCACAGATACGCAGTATTTT | CASSLQGSSTDTQYF
TRBJ2-1 | TRBV14 | . | TRBD2 | TGTGCCAGCAGCCAAGAGTATAGCGGGAGGGACGAGCAGTTCTTC | CASSQEYSGRDEQFF
TRBJ1-2 | TRBV9 | . | . | TGTGCCAGCAGTTTAGGGGGACGAGGCTACACCTTC | CASSLGGRGYTF
TRBJ1-5 | TRBV7-2 | . | . | TGTGCCAGCAGCAGGGGGGGATCTCAGCCCCAGCATTTT | CASSRGGSQPQHF
TRBJ1-2 | TRBV5-1 | once | . | TGCGCCAGCAGCTTGACGGGATTTGGGCGTGGCTACACCTTC | CASSLTGFGRGYTF
TRBJ1-1 | TRBV7-9 | . | . | TGTGCCAGCAGCTTAGAACCAGAGAACACTGAAGCTTTCTTT | CASSLEPENTEAFF
TRBJ2-3 | TRBV30 | . | . | TGTGCCTGGAGTCGCGCGGCGGCAGATACGCAGTATTTT | CAWSRAAADTQYF
TRBJ1-3 | TRBV19 | . | TRBD1 | TGTGCCAGTAGTCTAATCGGAGGGGGCGCCTTTGGAAACACCATATATTTT | CASSLIGGGAFGNTIYF
TRBJ2-1 | TRBV2 | . | TRBD2 | TGTGCCAGCAAGGCGGGGGGCTCCTACAATGAGCAGTTCTTC | CASKAGGSYNEQFF
TRBJ2-1 | TRBV14 | . | TRBD1 | TGTGCCAGCAGCCAAGTCGGAGGACAGGGGAATGAGCAGTTCTTC | CASSQVGGQGNEQFF
TRBJ1-1 | TRBV6-4 | . | TRBD1 | TGTGCCAGCCTCAAAGGACAGGGCAGAGTGAACACTGAAGCTTTCTTT | CASLKGQGRVNTEAFF
TRBJ2-3 | TRBV4-1 | . | . | TGCGCCAGCAGCCAACCTCTCACAGATACGCAGTATTTT | CASSQPLTDTQYF
TRBJ2-1 | TRBV5-6 | once | . | TGTGCCAGCAGCGAAAGGGGGGAGCAGTTCTTC | CASSERGEQFF
TRBJ2-2 | TRBV9 | . | TRBD2 | TGTGCCAGCAGCGTAGGTGGCGGGGGGGCTGCCGGGGAGCTGTTTTTT | CASSVGGGGAAGELFF
TRBJ2-1 | TRBV4-1 | . | . | TGCGCCAGCAGCCAAGACCGGAGCTCCTACAATGAGCAGTTCTTC | CASSQDRSSYNEQFF